This TCR beta chain was identified during a study of shared clonotypes between healthy human individuals. Whole-study findings and limits: Clonotype sharing levels among donors were expected to vary with sequencing depth.

Within Nashville, Tennessee resided all donors, each a Caucasian adult. Turning to this clone: The antigen is undetermined.

The method was immunoSEQ multiplex PCR; TCRdb's version includes in-frame clones alone and lacks a portion of them. Of about half a million clones in the sample, 65% to 85% were seen once. The CDR3 spans 19 residues. Germline CDR1 and CDR2: MDHEN and SYDVKM. The V end was cut by 3 bases, the J end by 0 bases, with 22 bases between. This sequence was found in a woman aged 40 to 55 in good health. Some clones in this sample may be carry-over from other donors' samples. The chain uses TRBV28 and TRBJ2-3, with D uncertain. What was sequenced was PBMCs. The CDR3 DNA reads as TGTGCCAGCAGTTTCTTTAGACAAGGCCCTCAACCTAGCACAGATACGCAGTATTTT. This sequence encodes CASSFFRQGPQPSTDTQYF. Variable domain in full (rest from reference TRBV28 and TRBJ2-3): DVKVTQSSRYLVKRTGEKVFLECVQDMDHENMFWYRQDPGLGLRLIYFSYDVKMKEKGDIPEGYSVSREKKERFSLILESASTNQTSMYLCASSFFRQGPQPSTDTQYFGPGTRLTVL.